What follows are 10 T cell receptor beta chains derived from one specimen sequenced in a study of radiotherapy plus CTLA-4 blockade in lung cancer. Assay used: immunoSEQ multiplex PCR; TCRdb lists only in-frame clones, some missing. The table includes about 60,000 clones, around 68% detected once. Sequencing was performed on peripheral blood, taken from a patient treated with radiotherapy plus ipilimumab. The receptors were sampled from a human donor with non-small cell lung cancer whose response to radiotherapy plus ipilimumab could not be evaluated.

The rearrangement uses TRBV30 and TRBJ1-3; TRBD1 agrees at 8 bases. The CDR3 spans 14 residues. Germline loops: CDR1 GTSNPN, CDR2 SVGIG (reference sequence). With V trimmed by 0 bases and J by 2 bases, 0 bases remained unmatched. CDR3 nucleotide sequence: TGTGCCTGGAGTGTGACAGGGGCTGGAAACACCATATATTTT. It codes for CAWSVTGAGNTIYF.

This chain joins TRBV6-1 and TRBJ2-3, with TRBD2 as a possible D gene (5 bases). Germline assignment: CDR1 MNHNS and CDR2 SASEGT. The CDR3 is 14 amino acids. V was cut by 5 bases and J by 2 bases, with 11 bases left in between. The CDR3 loop reads CASSWTGITDTQYF. DNA of the CDR3: TGTGCCAGCAGTTGGACGGGGATCACAGATACGCAGTATTTT.

This sequence joins TRBV6-6 and TRBJ1-1, with 7 bases identical to TRBD1. V lost 6 bases, J lost 3 bases, and 7 bases stayed unmatched. The germline CDR1 and CDR2 sequences are MNHNY and SVGAGI (reference sequence). CDR3 length equals 14 residues. The CDR3 reads CASSYRGGDTEAFF. CDR3 coding DNA: TGTGCCAGCAGCTACAGGGGAGGGGACACTGAAGCTTTCTTT.

V gene TRBV18 combines with J gene TRBJ2-7; D is perhaps TRBD1 (5 bases). Germline V gene sequence: CDR1 KGHSH, CDR2 LQKENI. This CDR3 region has 12 residues. Trimming removed 4 bases from V and 3 bases from J, with 7 bases in between. CDR3 sequence: CASSQQDYEQYF. The DNA of the CDR3 is TGTGCCAGCTCACAACAGGACTACGAGCAGTACTTC.

The genes are TRBV27 and TRBJ2-3; a possible D gene is TRBD1 (6 bases). V lost 6 bases to trimming and J lost 4 bases, with 17 bases between them. The CDR3 has 15 amino acids. Germline-derived CDR1 and CDR2 are MNHEY and SMNVEV (reference sequence). CDR3 protein: CASSGEWGRADTQYF. In DNA, the CDR3 is TGTGCCAGCAGCGGTGAGTGGGGGCGGGCAGATACGCAGTATTTT.

This sequence joins TRBV28 and TRBJ2-7, with 11 bases matching TRBD2. V gave up 1 base and J gave up 0 bases; unmatched junction bases: 8. Germline V CDR1 and CDR2: MDHEN, SYDVKM. This CDR3 is built from 18 residues. The DNA for the CDR3 is TGTGCCAGCAGTTTATTCCTAGCGGGGGGTACGAGCTCCTACGAGCAGTACTTC. Amino acids: CASSLFLAGGTSSYEQYF. The entire variable domain, with the rest obtained from reference TRBV28 and TRBJ2-7, is as follows: DVKVTQSSRYLVKRTGEKVFLECVQDMDHENMFWYRQDPGLGLRLIYFSYDVKMKEKGDIPEGYSVSREKKERFSLILESASTNQTSMYLCASSLFLAGGTSSYEQYFGPGTRLTVT.

The chain employs TRBV19 and TRBJ2-7; TRBD2 agrees at 8 bases. The CDR3 spans 14 residues. V lost 4 bases to trimming and J lost 3 bases; unmatched junction nucleotides: 5. Germline lookup yields CDR1 LNHDA and CDR2 SQIVND (reference sequence). The CDR3 coding sequence is TGTGCCAGTAGTACCCTAGCGGGCGGCTACGAGCAGTACTTC. Amino acid sequence: CASSTLAGGYEQYF.

This sequence joins TRBV5-4 and TRBJ2-7; unclear D gene. Germline V gives CDR1 SGHNT, CDR2 YYREEE (reference sequence). The CDR3 runs to 14 residues. Trimming removed 0 bases at V and 0 bases at J, with 7 bases between. The CDR3 spells CASSLAQVSYEQYF. The CDR3 nucleotides are TGTGCCAGCAGCTTGGCCCAGGTCTCCTACGAGCAGTACTTC.

V usage is TRBV29-1 and J usage is TRBJ2-3, with 7 bases that match TRBD1. CDR1 is SQVTM, CDR2 ANQGSEA, per germline. There are 13 residues in the CDR3. Trimming removed 6 bases from V and 6 bases from J; junction bases left unmatched: 9. The CDR3 bases are TGCAGCGTAACCGGGACAGTTGGCGATACGCAGTATTTT. This gives the protein CSVTGTVGDTQYF.

This sequence joins TRBV30 and TRBJ1-1; a possible D gene is TRBD1 (5 bases). V lost 4 bases to trimming and J lost 4 bases, with 13 bases between them. The germline CDR1 and CDR2 sequences are GTSNPN and SVGIG (reference sequence). There are 13 residues in the CDR3. CDR3 sequence (DNA): TGTGCCTGGACGAATACCAGGGTCACTGAAGCTTTCTTT. It encodes CAWTNTRVTEAFF. Complete variable domain (other parts from reference TRBV30 and TRBJ1-1): SQTIHQWPATLVQPVGSPLSLECTVEGTSNPNLYWYRQAAGRGLQLLFYSVGIGQISSEVPQNLSASRPQDRQFILSSKKLLLSDSGFYLCAWTNTRVTEAFFGQGTRLTVV.